These 7 T cell receptor beta chains were all obtained from the same sample, sequenced in a study of T cell repertoires in cytomegalovirus infection. One entry per CDR3 protein results from TCRdb running MiXCR on the reads. The profile shows around 740,000 distinct CDR3 sequences, 35% of them singletons. The sequencing input was PBMCs. These receptor sequences come from a human donor in good health (CMV status not recorded). Some clones in this sample may be carry-over from other donors' samples.

V usage is TRBV7-9 and J usage is TRBJ2-3, with unresolved D. From germline, CDR1 is SEHNR and CDR2 FQNEAQ (reference sequence). The germline V and J ends were trimmed by 5 bases and 9 bases, with 15 bases remaining between them. The length of the CDR3 is 13 residues. CDR3 in DNA: TGTGCCAGCAGCCGACCTGCTGAGCAGACGCAGTATTTT. The encoded protein is CASSRPAEQTQYF.

The sample holds one count of this clonotype. V gene TRBV5-6 combines with J gene TRBJ1-1; D gene uncertain. The CDR3 length is 14 residues. The ends were cut back, 4 bases at V and 4 bases at J, with 14 bases in the middle. The germline V gene has CDR1 SGHDT and CDR2 YYEEEE. CDR3 loop: CASSPGSLGTEAFF. As DNA, the CDR3 is TGTGCCAGCAGCCCGGGTTCTCTAGGCACTGAAGCTTTCTTT. The full variable domain, in which reference TRBV5-6 and TRBJ1-1 provide the parts outside the CDR3, is DAGVTQSPTHLIKTRGQQVTLRCSPKSGHDTVSWYQQALGQGPQFIFQYYEEEERQRGNFPDRFSGHQFPNYSSELNVNALLLGDSALYLCASSPGSLGTEAFFGQGTRLTVV.

Only a few counts were recorded for this clonotype. The chain has TRBV2 and TRBJ1-5, with 8 positions matching TRBD1. The germline V gene has CDR1 SNHLY and CDR2 FYNNEI. The ends lost 0 bases at V and 9 bases at J; junction bases unmatched: 7. The CDR3 has 15 amino acids. The CDR3 region is CASSEALQGARPQHF. The CDR3 bases are TGTGCCAGCAGTGAAGCGCTCCAGGGGGCCAGGCCCCAGCATTTT.

The chain recombines TRBV12-3 or TRBV12-4 with TRBJ2-3; D is unclear. CDR3 length equals 13 residues. V lost 3 bases and J lost 9, with 13 bases in between. CDR3 DNA sequence: TGTGCCAGCAGTTTCCAGGTCCAAGCGACGCAGTATTTT. Its protein product is CASSFQVQATQYF.

This clonotype occurred a few times. The rearrangement links TRBV11-1 to TRBJ1-6; 8 bases fit TRBD1. CDR3 length equals 17 residues. CDR1 and CDR2 (germline): SGHAT, FQDESV (reference sequence). V gave up 3 bases and J gave up 0 bases; unmatched junction bases: 4. This CDR3 reads CASSFWDRSSYNSPLHF. CDR3 sequence (DNA): TGTGCCAGCAGCTTCTGGGACAGGAGCTCCTATAATTCACCCCTCCACTTT.

This clonotype was seen a few times. The CDR3 sequence: CASSVQGVNTEAFF. DNA of the CDR3: TGTGCCAGCAGTGTACAGGGAGTGAACACTGAAGCTTTCTTT. The chain uses TRBV6-6 and TRBJ1-1; maybe TRBD1 (6 bases). Trimming left V 5 bases short and J 0 bases short, with 10 bases between. The CDR3 is made up of 14 amino acids. The germline V gene encodes CDR1 MNHNY and CDR2 SVGAGI (reference sequence).

The J gene is TRBJ1-4, the V gene TRBV7-6; 9 nucleotides align to TRBD1. The CDR3 is 18 residues long. Germline trimming cut 3 bases from V and 0 bases from J; bases unmatched to any gene: 8. Germline V gene data show CDR1 as SGHVS and CDR2 as FNYEAQ. In DNA, the CDR3 is TGTGCCAGCAGCTTGGGACAGGGACCATTCGCAACTAATGAAAAACTGTTTTTT. Its protein product is CASSLGQGPFATNEKLFF. Complete variable domain (other parts from reference TRBV7-6 and TRBJ1-4): GAGVSQSPRYKVTKRGQDVALRCDPISGHVSLYWYRQALGQGPEFLTYFNYEAQQDKSGLPNDRFSAERPEGSISTLTIQRTEQRDSAMYRCASSLGQGPFATNEKLFFGSGTQLSVL.